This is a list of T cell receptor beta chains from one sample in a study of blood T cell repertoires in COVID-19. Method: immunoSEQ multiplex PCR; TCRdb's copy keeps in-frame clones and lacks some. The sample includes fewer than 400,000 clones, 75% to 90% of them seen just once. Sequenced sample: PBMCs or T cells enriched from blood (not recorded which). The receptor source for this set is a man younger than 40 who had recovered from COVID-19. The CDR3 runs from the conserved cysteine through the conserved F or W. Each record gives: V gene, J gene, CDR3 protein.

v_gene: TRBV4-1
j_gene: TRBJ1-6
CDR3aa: CASSQEGGQGRSPLHF

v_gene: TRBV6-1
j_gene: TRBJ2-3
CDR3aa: CASSDIRGGTDTQYF

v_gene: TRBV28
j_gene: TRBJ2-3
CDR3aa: CASSLSQGAGTDTQYF

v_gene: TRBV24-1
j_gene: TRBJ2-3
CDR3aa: CATSRYLDTQYF

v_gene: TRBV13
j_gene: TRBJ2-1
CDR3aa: CASSLVGSGGARYNEQFF

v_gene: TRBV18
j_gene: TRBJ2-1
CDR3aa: CASSPDEENEQFF

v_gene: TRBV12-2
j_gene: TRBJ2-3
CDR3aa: CASRFVKSPSTDTQYF

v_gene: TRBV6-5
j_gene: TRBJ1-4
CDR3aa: CASSGQGAGEKLFF

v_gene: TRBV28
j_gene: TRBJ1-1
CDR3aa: CASSLGQTMNTEAFF

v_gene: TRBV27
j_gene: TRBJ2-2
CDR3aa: CASSFLGEGKAGELFF

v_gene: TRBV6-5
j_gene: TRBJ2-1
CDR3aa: CASKGTSGGAYEQFF

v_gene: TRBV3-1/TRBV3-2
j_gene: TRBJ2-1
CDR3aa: CASSQAAGGNEQFF

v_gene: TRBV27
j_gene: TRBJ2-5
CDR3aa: CASSLQARTQETQYF

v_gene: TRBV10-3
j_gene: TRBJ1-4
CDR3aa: CAISDGGRGLGEKLFF

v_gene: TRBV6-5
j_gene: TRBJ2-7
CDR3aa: CASSYGGWSYEQYF

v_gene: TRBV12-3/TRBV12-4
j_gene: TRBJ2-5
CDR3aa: CASSSTNTQYF

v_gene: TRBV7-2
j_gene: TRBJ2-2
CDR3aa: CASSLELTFYSNTGELFF

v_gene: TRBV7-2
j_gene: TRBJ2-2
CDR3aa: CASSFRGQNTGELFF

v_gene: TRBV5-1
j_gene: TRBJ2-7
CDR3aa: CASSFSVSGVYEQYF

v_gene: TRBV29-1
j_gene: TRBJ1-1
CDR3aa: CSVQYSGLNTEAFF

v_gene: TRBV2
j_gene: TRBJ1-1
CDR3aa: CASSERGGRMNTEAFF

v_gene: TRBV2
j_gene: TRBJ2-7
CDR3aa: CASSDGEWTYEQYF

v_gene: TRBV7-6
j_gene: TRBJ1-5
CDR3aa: CASSGGTGVFQPQHF

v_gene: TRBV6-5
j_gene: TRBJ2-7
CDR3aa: CASKEEYEQYF

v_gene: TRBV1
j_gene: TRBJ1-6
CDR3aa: CTSRPPGQGTRNNSPLHF

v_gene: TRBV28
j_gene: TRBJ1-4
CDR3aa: CASSGGGENEKLFF

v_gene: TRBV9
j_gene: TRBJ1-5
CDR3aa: CASSVAPQQPQHF

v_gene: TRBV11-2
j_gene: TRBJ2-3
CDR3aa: CASSLAGASGGARDTQYF

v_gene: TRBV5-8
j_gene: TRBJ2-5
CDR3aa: CASSLAGARLEETQYF

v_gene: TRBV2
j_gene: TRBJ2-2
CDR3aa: CASSGLAGSGELFF

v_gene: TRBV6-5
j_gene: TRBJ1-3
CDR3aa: CASGQNSGNTIYF

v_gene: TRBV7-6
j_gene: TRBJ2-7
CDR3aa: CASSSGQGAYEQYF

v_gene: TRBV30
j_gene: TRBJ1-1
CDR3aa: CAWSVVGGAEAFF

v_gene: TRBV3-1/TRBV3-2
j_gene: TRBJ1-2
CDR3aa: CASSQFGTGVPYGYTF

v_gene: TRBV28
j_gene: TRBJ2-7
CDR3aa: CASSYRGTYEQYF

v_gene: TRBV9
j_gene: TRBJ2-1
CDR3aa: CASSVVAGVSYNEQFF

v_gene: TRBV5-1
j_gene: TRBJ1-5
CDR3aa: CASSLGTANQPQHF

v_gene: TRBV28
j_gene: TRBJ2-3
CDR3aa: CASSSIGVSSTDTQYF

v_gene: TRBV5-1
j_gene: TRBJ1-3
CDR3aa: CASSLAMGQAGNTIYF

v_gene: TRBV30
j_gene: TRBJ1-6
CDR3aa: CAWSQGSSYNSPLHF

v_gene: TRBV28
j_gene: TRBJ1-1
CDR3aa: CASSPTPSDKNTEAFF

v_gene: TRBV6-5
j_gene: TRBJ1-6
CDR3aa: CASSATRISPLHF

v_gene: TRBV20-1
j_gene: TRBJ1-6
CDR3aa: CSASLGQGIVSYNSPLHF